One sample yielded the 2 T cell receptor beta chains listed below, sequenced in a study of cytotoxic CD8 clonotypes in ibrutinib-treated CLL. The protocol was immunoSEQ multiplex PCR, while the TCRdb copy is restricted to in-frame clones and leaves out a portion. In the table there are 50,000 to 75,000 clones, approximately 75% of which are singletons. The sequencing used PBMCs, collected after 12 months of ibrutinib treatment. The origin of the receptors is a human donor with chronic lymphocytic leukemia.

This rearrangement joins TRBV2 to TRBJ2-2; weak D call: TRBD1 (6 bases). The CDR3 consists of 16 residues. V lost 5 bases, J lost 0 bases, and 13 bases lay in between. The V gene's germline CDR1 is SNHLY and CDR2 FYNNEI. The CDR3 is CASSSQGPANTGELFF. The DNA for the CDR3 is TGTGCCAGCAGTTCACAGGGACCTGCGAACACCGGGGAGCTGTTTTTT.

The gene calls are TRBV7-3 and TRBJ2-1, with no clear D. V was shortened by 3 bases and J by 10 bases, with 13 bases between the two germline ends. Per germline, CDR1 SGHTA and CDR2 FQGTGA. This CDR3 is built from 13 residues. In DNA, the CDR3 is TGTGCCAGCAGCTTGATGCCGGAGAGGGAGCAGTTCTTC. Translated, it gives CASSLMPEREQFF.